Detailed here is one T cell receptor (beta chain). Antigen: not known. This specimen belongs to a study of shared clonotypes between healthy human individuals. About the study: Samples came from two female and a few male donors aged 18 to 49. Study results and limitations: Despite large depth, sorted-subset datasets appeared incompletely sequenced. Larger estimated richness was generally recorded for naive subsets relative to memory subsets.

The germline CDR1 and CDR2 sequences are SGHTA and FQGNSA. Trimming cost V 5 bases and J 1 base, with 12 bases left between them. The CDR3 is made up of 15 amino acids. Assay: immunoSEQ multiplex PCR; the TCRdb copy retains only in-frame clones and omits some. Altogether nearly 1,000,000 clones are present, around 80% being singletons, with the ten largest covering approximately 1.5%. The TCR comes from a man aged 18 to 30 in good health. The V and J genes are TRBV7-2 and TRBJ1-5, with D perhaps TRBD1 (5 bases). Source material: memory CD4+ T cells sorted from blood. Documented subset: CD45RA-negative fraction. CDR3 in amino acids: CASSAIGVSNQPQHF. CDR3 bases: TGTGCCAGCAGCGCCATAGGGGTCAGCAATCAGCCCCAGCATTTT.